This T cell receptor beta chain appears in the sequencing data of a study of shared clonotypes between healthy human individuals. Points from the study as a whole: Non-shared clonotypes were found to have lower generation probabilities than the clonotypes that were shared by all four of the sorted-subset donors.

Regarding this clone: No antigen is known for it.

Sorted-subset replicate PCR reactions were performed with around 200 ng DNA, corresponding to 30,000 or so T cell genomes. Method: immunoSEQ multiplex PCR; TCRdb's copy keeps in-frame clones and lacks some. This sample has approximately 980,000 clones, with over 75% found just once. The investigators split CD4+ cells into a CD45RA+ naive subset and a CD45RA-negative memory subset. This receptor was identified in a man between 18 and 29 years old in good health. The sequencing input was memory CD4+ T cells sorted from blood. Sample subset: CD45RA-negative fraction.

As DNA, the CDR3 is TGTGCCAGCAGCTTAGCCCGGCAGAGCGCTGAAGCTTTCTTT. Translating gives CASSLARQSAEAFF. The V gene is TRBV7-8, the J gene TRBJ1-1, with D unclear. Germline CDR1 and CDR2: SGHVS and FQNEAQ. CDR3 length: 14 amino acids. The V end was cut by 0 bases, the J end by 6 bases, with 11 bases between.